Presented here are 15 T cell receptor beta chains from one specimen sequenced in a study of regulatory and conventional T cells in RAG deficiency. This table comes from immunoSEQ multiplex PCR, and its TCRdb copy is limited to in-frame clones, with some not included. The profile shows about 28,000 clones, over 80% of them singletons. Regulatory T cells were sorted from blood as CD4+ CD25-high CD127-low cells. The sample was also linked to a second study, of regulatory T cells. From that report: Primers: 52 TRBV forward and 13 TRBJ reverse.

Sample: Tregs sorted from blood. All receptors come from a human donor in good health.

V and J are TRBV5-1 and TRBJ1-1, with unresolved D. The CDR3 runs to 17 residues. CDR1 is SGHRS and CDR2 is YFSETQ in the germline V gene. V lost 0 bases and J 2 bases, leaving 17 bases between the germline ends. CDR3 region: CASSLGLSGRQNTEAFF. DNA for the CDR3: TGCGCCAGCAGCTTGGGCCTCTCCGGGAGACAAAACACTGAAGCTTTCTTT.

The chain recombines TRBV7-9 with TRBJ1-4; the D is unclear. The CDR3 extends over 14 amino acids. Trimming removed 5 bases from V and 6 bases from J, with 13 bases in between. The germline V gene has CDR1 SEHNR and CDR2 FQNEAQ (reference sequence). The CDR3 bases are TGTGCCAGCAGCAGGGCGGAGTTAGATGAAAAACTGTTTTTT. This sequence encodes CASSRAELDEKLFF.

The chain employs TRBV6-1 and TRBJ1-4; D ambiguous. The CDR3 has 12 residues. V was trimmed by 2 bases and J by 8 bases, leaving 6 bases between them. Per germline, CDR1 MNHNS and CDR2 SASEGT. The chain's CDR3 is CASSEYVEKLFF. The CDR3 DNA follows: TGTGCCAGCAGTGAATACGTGGAAAAACTGTTTTTT.

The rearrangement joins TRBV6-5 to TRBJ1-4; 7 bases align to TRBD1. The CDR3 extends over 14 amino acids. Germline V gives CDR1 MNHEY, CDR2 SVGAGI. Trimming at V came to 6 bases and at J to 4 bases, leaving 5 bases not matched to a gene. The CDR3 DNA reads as TGTGCCAGCAGCCCCGCAGGGGGTAATGAAAAACTGTTTTTT. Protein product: CASSPAGGNEKLFF.

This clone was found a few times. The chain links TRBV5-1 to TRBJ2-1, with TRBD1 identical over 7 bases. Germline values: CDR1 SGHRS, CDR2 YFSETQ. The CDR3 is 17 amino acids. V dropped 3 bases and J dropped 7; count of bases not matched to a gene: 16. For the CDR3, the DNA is TGCGCCAGCAGCTACTGGGGTGACAGGGTAATTGGGAATGAGCAGTTCTTC. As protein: CASSYWGDRVIGNEQFF.

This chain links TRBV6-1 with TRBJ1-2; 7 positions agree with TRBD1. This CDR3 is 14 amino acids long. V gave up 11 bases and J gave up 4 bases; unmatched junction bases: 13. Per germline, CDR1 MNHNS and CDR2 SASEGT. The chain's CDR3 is CAGKGAGWSYGYTF. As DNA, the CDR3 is TGTGCCGGGAAGGGGGCAGGGTGGTCCTATGGCTACACCTTC.

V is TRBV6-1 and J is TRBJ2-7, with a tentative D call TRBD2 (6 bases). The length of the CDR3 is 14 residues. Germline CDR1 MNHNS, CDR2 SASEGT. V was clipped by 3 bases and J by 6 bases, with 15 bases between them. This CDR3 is CASSDWRGSSEQYF. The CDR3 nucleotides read TGTGCCAGCAGTGATTGGAGGGGAAGTAGCGAGCAGTACTTC.

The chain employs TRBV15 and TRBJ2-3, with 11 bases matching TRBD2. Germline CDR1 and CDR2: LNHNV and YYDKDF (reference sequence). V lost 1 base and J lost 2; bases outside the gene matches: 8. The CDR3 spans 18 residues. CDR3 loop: CATSRGGTSGYYTDTQYF. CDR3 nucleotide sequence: TGTGCCACCAGCAGAGGAGGGACTAGCGGTTATTACACAGATACGCAGTATTTT.

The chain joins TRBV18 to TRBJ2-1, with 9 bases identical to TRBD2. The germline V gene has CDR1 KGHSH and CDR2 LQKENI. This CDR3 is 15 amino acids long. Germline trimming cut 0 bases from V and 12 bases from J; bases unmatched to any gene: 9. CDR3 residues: CASSPPMAGGQVQFF. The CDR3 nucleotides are TGTGCCAGCTCACCACCGATGGCGGGGGGGCAGGTGCAGTTCTTC. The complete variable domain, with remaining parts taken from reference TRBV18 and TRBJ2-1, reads NAGVMQNPRHLVRRRGQEARLRCSPMKGHSHVYWYRQLPEEGLKFMVYLQKENIIDESGMPKERFSAEFPKEGPSILRIQQVVRGDSAAYFCASSPPMAGGQVQFFGPGTRLTVL.

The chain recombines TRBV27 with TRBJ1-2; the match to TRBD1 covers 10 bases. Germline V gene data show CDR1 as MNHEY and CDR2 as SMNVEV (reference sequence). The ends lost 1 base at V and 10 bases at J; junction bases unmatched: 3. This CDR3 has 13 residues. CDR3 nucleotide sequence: TGTGCCAGCAGTTTATGGACAGGGGGAGTCTACACCTTC. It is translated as CASSLWTGGVYTF.

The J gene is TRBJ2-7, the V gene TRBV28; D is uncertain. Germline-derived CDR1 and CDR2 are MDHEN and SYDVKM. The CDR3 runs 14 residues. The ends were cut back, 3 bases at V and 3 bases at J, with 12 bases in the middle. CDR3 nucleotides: TGTGCCAGCAGTTTTTTTCAGGCATACTACGAGCAGTACTTC. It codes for CASSFFQAYYEQYF. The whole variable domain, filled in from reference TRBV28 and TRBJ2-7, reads DVKVTQSSRYLVKRTGEKVFLECVQDMDHENMFWYRQDPGLGLRLIYFSYDVKMKEKGDIPEGYSVSREKKERFSLILESASTNQTSMYLCASSFFQAYYEQYFGPGTRLTVT.

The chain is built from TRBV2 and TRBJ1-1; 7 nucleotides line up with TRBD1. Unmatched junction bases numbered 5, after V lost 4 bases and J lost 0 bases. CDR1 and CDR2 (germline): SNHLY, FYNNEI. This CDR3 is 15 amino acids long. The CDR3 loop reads CASSARTGMNTEAFF. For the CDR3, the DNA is TGTGCCAGCAGTGCGAGGACAGGAATGAACACTGAAGCTTTCTTT.

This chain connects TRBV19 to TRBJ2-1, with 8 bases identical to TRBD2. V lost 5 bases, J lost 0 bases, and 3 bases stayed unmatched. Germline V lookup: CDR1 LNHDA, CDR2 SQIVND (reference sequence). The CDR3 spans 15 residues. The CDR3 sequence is CASSLAGNSYNEQFF. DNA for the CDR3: TGTGCCAGTAGTTTAGCGGGGAACTCCTACAATGAGCAGTTCTTC. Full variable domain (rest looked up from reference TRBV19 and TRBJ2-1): DGGITQSPKYLFRKEGQNVTLSCEQNLNHDAMYWYRQDPGQGLRLIYYSQIVNDFQKGDIAEGYSVSREKKESFPLTVTSAQKNPTAFYLCASSLAGNSYNEQFFGPGTRLTVL.

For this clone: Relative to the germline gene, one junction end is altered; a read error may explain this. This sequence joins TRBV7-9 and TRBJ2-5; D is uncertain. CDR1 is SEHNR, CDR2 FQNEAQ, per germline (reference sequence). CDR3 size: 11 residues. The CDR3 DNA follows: TGTGCCAGCAGCTTTCAAGGGACCCAGTACTTC. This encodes CASSFQGTQYF.

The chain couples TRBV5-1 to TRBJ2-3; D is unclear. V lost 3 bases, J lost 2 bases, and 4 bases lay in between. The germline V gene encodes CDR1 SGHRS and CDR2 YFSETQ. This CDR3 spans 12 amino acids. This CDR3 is CASSSDTDTQYF. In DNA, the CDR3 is TGCGCCAGCAGCTCTGACACAGATACGCAGTATTTT.